Following are 8 T cell receptor beta chains from one sample sequenced in a study of T-cell reconstitution after alpha-beta-depleted transplantation in children. Unique molecular identifiers were incorporated when the TCRbeta library was constructed. Using its own MiXCR run on the PCR reads, TCRdb lists one record per CDR3 protein. Of roughly 670,000 distinct CDR3 sequences in the sample, less than 15% were seen once. Material: PBMCs, obtained before TCRalphabeta/CD19-depleted stem cell transplant. These TCRs come from a girl aged 2-15 years with congenital amegakaryocytic thrombocytopenia, due to receive a stem cell transplant.

In this sample, this clonotype turned up many times. The chain has TRBV10-3 and TRBJ2-1; possible D gene TRBD2, 6 bases. Per the germline V gene, CDR1 is ENHRY and CDR2 is SYGVKD. Trimming shortened V by 4 bases and J by 2 bases, and 12 bases separated the two germline ends. This CDR3 is 15 amino acids long. The CDR3 region has the DNA TGTGCCATCAGTGGTAGCGGATCTACCTACAATGAGCAGTTCTTC. It codes for CAISGSGSTYNEQFF.

This sequence joins TRBV3-1 and TRBJ2-2; D not resolved. This CDR3 region has 12 residues. Germline V lookup: CDR1 LGHDT, CDR2 YNNKEL (reference sequence). Trimming left V 8 bases short and J 6 bases short, with 10 bases between. CDR3 nucleotides: TGTGCCAGCTCATCCGTCTCCGGGGAGCTGTTTTTT. It codes for CASSSVSGELFF.

This clonotype was counted ten times or more. J is TRBJ1-1 and V is TRBV20-1; 9 bases map to TRBD1. CDR3 length: 12 residues. With 5 bases clipped from V and 11 bases from J, the junction kept 9 bases outside the gene matches. The germline V gene has CDR1 DFQATT and CDR2 SNEGSKA (reference sequence). Written as DNA, the CDR3 is TGCAGTGCTTTTACAGGGGGCATTGATGCTTTCTTT. Protein: CSAFTGGIDAFF.

This clonotype was counted ten times or more. The chain is built from TRBV6-5 and TRBJ2-1; 8 positions match TRBD2. V trimming: 2 bases; J trimming: 3 bases; junction bases outside the gene matches: 9. The CDR3 contains 17 residues. From germline, CDR1 is MNHEY and CDR2 SVGAGI. The CDR3 DNA is TGTGCCAGCAGTTACGAGGCTAGCGGGCACTACTACAATGAGCAGTTCTTC. Its protein product is CASSYEASGHYYNEQFF.

The chain employs TRBV7-2 and TRBJ2-1; no reliable D call. Germline V CDR1 and CDR2: SGHTA, FQGNSA. Trimming took 2 bases from V and 4 from J, leaving 12 bases between them. The CDR3 length is 15 residues. DNA for the CDR3: TGTGCCAGCAGCTTAATTTTGGGATTATACAATGAGCAGTTCTTC. It translates to CASSLILGLYNEQFF.

This clonotype was observed at least ten times. The rearrangement joins TRBV29-1 to TRBJ2-5, with 10 bases fitting TRBD2. Per germline, CDR1 SQVTM and CDR2 ANQGSEA. V gave up 2 bases and J gave up 5 bases; unmatched junction bases: 5. This CDR3 is built from 14 residues. CDR3 residues: CSVEWASGSETQYF. DNA for the CDR3: TGCAGCGTTGAATGGGCTAGCGGGAGTGAGACCCAGTACTTC.

A few counts support this clonotype. The rearrangement joins TRBV11-2 to TRBJ1-5; D is unresolved. Trimming left V 1 base short and J 10 bases short, with 11 bases between. The CDR3 extends over 13 amino acids. Germline-derived CDR1 and CDR2 are SGHAT and FQNNGV. The CDR3 DNA follows: TGTGCCAGCAGCTTAGGCACCGTAGGCCCCCAGCATTTT. Its protein is CASSLGTVGPQHF.

This clonotype has a count of ten or more. V is TRBV7-9 and J is TRBJ2-1, with D unresolved. Trimming took off 4 bases at V and 9 bases at J, with 16 bases between the two ends. CDR1 SEHNR and CDR2 FQNEAQ come from the germline V gene (reference sequence). CDR3 size: 14 residues. The CDR3: CASSSLREVGEQFF. For the CDR3, the DNA is TGTGCCAGCAGCTCCCTTAGAGAGGTCGGTGAGCAGTTCTTC.